The 9 T cell receptor beta chains below come from one sample, sequenced in a study of T cells in Graves' hyperthyroidism and ophthalmopathy. RNA transcripts served as the template for amplifying TCR beta CDR3 regions. The primer set for the first-round RT-PCR of the TCR CDR3 was HTBI. One entry per CDR3 protein results from TCRdb running MiXCR on the multiplex PCR reads. The repertoire includes approximately 500,000 distinct CDR3 sequences, 46% of them detected once, and about 8.3% sits in the top ten. Input material: peripheral blood or thyroid tissue (not recorded which). The receptors were sampled from a young woman with Graves' hyperthyroidism.

This clonotype was seen ten or more times. The chain is built from TRBV24-1 and TRBJ1-5; no clear D. Germline loops: CDR1 KGHDR, CDR2 SFDVKD. Trimming removed 5 bases from V and 2 bases from J, with 6 bases in between. There are 13 residues in the CDR3. The CDR3 nucleotides read TGTGCCACCAGTGTGGCAGGCAATCAGCCCCAGCATTTT. Encoded protein: CATSVAGNQPQHF.

This clonotype was detected only a few times. The CDR3 nucleotides are TGTGCCAGCAGCTTGGGCGTGGGCACTGAGCAGTTCTTC. It is translated as CASSLGVGTEQFF. The chain is built from TRBV7-3 and TRBJ2-7; D is undetermined. The J call is in doubt because the DNA end fits TRBJ2-1 better. CDR1 and CDR2 from the germline V gene are SGHTA and FQGTGA. The CDR3 sequence is 13 residues long.

This clonotype was recorded many times. The CDR3, as DNA: TGTGCCAGCAAAGTCCGACAGGGTTGGGACACTGAAGCTTTCTTT. This translates into CASKVRQGWDTEAFF. The V call is TRBV6-5, the J call TRBJ1-1; 7 bases align to TRBD1. This CDR3 spans 15 amino acids. Germline lookup yields CDR1 MNHEY and CDR2 SVGAGI. The ends lost 7 bases at V and 3 bases at J; junction bases unmatched: 11.

The chain uses TRBV7-9 and TRBJ1-1; 9 positions agree with TRBD1. Germline V CDR1 and CDR2: SEHNR, FQNEAQ (reference sequence). This CDR3 region has 16 residues. Unmatched junction bases numbered 17, after V lost 10 bases and J lost 5 bases. CDR3 in DNA: TGTGCCAACAGATTAACCCGGACAGGGGAGGGAACTGAAGCTTTCTTT. This gives the protein CANRLTRTGEGTEAFF.

This clonotype was observed once. This chain connects TRBV12-3 or TRBV12-4 to TRBJ2-3, with a possible D match to TRBD2 (5 bases). V lost 7 bases and J 6 bases, leaving 17 bases between the germline ends. The length of the CDR3 is 14 residues. CDR3 nucleotide sequence: TGTGCCAGCACCCCCACTAGGAGATCGGATACGCAGTATTTT. Residues: CASTPTRRSDTQYF.

This clonotype was detected ten times or more. CDR3 region: CASSLNPPSGSYEQYF. CDR3 DNA sequence: TGTGCCAGCAGCTTAAACCCCCCCAGCGGGTCCTACGAGCAGTACTTC. J is TRBJ2-7 and V is TRBV11-3; TRBD2 might be the D (6 bases). Germline CDR1 and CDR2: SGHNT and YENEEA. V shed 2 bases and J shed 1 base, with 15 bases lying between them. The CDR3 is made up of 16 amino acids.

This clonotype appeared many times. V and J are TRBV24-1 and TRBJ2-2, with 7 bases fitting TRBD2. The CDR3 is 16 amino acids. Per germline, CDR1 KGHDR and CDR2 SFDVKD. Losses at the gene ends were 2 bases for V and 8 bases for J; bases not matched to a gene: 10. The CDR3 bases are TGTGCCACCAGTGATTATGGGACTATCCATACTGGGGAGCTGTTTTTT. Amino acid sequence: CATSDYGTIHTGELFF.

This clonotype was seen more than once but under ten times. The chain employs TRBV10-3 and TRBJ2-7, with TRBD2 matching 14 bases. The V and J ends lost 3 bases and 4 bases, in that order; junction bases with no gene match: 5. The germline V gene has CDR1 ENHRY and CDR2 SYGVKD. The CDR3 consists of 16 residues. CDR3 residues: CAISDRGTSGRYEQYF. CDR3 sequence (DNA): TGTGCCATCAGTGACCGCGGGACTAGCGGGAGATACGAGCAGTACTTC.

The rearrangement joins TRBV20-1 to TRBJ2-7, with 8 positions matching TRBD1. V trimming: 0 bases; J trimming: 7 bases; junction bases outside the gene matches: 14. The CDR3 is made up of 16 amino acids. Germline values: CDR1 DFQATT, CDR2 SNEGSKA (reference sequence). The CDR3 nucleotides read TGCAGTGCTAGAGATACGCTGGGCAGGGGGCTGGGTGAGCAGTACTTC. This sequence encodes CSARDTLGRGLGEQYF.